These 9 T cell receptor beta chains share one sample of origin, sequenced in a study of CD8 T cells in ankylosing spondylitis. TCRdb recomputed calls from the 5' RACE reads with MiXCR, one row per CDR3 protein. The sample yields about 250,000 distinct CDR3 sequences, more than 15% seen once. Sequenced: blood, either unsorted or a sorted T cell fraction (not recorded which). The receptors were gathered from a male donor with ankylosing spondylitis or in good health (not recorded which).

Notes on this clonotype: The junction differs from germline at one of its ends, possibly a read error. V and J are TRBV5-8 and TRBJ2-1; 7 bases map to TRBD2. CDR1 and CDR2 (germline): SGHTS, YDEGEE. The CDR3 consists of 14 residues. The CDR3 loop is CASSLPSSAGDSLF. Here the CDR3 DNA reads TGTGCCAGCAGCTTGCCCAGTTCCGCGGGAGATTCTCTCTTC.

In DNA, the CDR3 is TGCACCACGAGGACTAGCGCGAGCTCCTACAATGAGCAGTTCTTC. Amino acids: CTTRTSASSYNEQFF. This chain connects TRBV29-1 to TRBJ2-1; 9 bases agree with TRBD2. The CDR3 sequence is 15 residues long. Germline-derived CDR1 and CDR2 are SQVTM and ANQGSEA.

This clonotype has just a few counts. In DNA, the CDR3 is TGTGCCAGCAGCCCCGGGTACACAGGGGGCGGAAACATTCAGTACTTC. Residues: CASSPGYTGGGNIQYF. This chain joins TRBV5-5 and TRBJ2-4; TRBD1 matches at 9 bases. V lost 4 bases, J lost 6 bases, and 11 bases stayed unmatched. CDR3 length equals 16 residues. Germline CDR1 and CDR2: SGHKS and YYEKEE (reference sequence).

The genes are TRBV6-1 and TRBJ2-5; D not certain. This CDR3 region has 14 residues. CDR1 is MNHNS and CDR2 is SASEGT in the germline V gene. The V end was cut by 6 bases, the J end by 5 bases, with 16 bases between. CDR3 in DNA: TGTGCCAGCAGCCTACGATTAACAAGGGAGACCCAGTACTTC. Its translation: CASSLRLTRETQYF.

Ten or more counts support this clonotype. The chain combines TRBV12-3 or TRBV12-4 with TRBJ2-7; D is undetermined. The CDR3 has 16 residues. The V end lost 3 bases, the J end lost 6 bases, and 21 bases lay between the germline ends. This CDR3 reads CASSFRPDLIPGEQYF. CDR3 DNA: TGTGCCAGCAGTTTTCGACCGGACCTCATTCCGGGCGAGCAGTACTTC.

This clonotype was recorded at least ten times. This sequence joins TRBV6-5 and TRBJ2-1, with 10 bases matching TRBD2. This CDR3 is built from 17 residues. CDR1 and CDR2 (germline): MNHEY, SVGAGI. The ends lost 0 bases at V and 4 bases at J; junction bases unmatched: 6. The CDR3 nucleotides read TGTGCCAGCAGTTACTCTCGGACTAGCGGAGGATACAATGAGCAGTTCTTC. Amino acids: CASSYSRTSGGYNEQFF.

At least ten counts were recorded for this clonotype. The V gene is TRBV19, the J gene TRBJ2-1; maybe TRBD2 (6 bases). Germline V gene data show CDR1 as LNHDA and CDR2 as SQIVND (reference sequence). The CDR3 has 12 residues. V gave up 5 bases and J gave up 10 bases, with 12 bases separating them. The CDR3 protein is CASSPGVSEQFF. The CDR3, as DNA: TGTGCCAGTAGTCCGGGAGTTTCGGAGCAGTTCTTC.

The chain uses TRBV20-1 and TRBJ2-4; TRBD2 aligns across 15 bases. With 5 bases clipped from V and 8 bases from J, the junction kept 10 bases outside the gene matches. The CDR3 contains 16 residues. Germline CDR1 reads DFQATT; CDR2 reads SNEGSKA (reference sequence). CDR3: CSAPRRTSGRADIQYF. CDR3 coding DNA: TGCAGTGCTCCGCGGAGGACTAGCGGGAGGGCCGACATTCAGTACTTC.

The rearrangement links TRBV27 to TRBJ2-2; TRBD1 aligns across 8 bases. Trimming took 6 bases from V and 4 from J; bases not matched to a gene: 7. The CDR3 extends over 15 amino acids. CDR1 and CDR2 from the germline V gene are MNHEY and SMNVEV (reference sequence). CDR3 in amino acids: CASRTTGGGTGELFF. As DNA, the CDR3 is TGTGCCAGCAGGACTACAGGGGGAGGCACCGGGGAGCTGTTTTTT.